This TCR beta chain appears in the sequencing data of a study of control samples from healthy donors and cancer patients. V shed 4 bases and J shed 5 bases, with 14 bases lying between them. Germline assignment: CDR1 MDHEN and CDR2 SYDVKM. This CDR3 is built from 14 residues. Assay: immunoSEQ multiplex PCR; the TCRdb copy retains only in-frame clones and omits some. The table records over 40,000 clones, roughly 86% of them present only once. The clonotype comes from a man between 45 and 60 years old with head and neck cancer. This chain links TRBV28 with TRBJ2-5; D is possibly TRBD1 (6 bases). Sample: PBMCs. CDR3 nucleotide sequence: TGTGCCAGCAGTTCCCCCCTCACAGGGGAGACCCAGTACTTC. It codes for CASSSPLTGETQYF.